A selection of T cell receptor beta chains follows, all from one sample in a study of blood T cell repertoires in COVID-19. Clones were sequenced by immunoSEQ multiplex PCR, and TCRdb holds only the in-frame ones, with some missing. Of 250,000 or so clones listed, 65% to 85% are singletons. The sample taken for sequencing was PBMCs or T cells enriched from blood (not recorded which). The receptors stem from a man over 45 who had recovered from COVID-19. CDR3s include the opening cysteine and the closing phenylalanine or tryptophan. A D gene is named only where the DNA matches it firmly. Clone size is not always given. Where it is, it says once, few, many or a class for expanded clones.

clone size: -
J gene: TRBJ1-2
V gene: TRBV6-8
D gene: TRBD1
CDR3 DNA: TGTGCCAGCAGTGGCCTTGGGACAGTTGATGGCTACACCTTC
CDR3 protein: CASSGLGTVDGYTF

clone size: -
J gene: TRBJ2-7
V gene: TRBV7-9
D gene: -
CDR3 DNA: TGTGCCAGCAGCTCCTTAGGAGTCGGGGTCCGCTCCTACGAGCAGTACTTC
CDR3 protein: CASSSLGVGVRSYEQYF

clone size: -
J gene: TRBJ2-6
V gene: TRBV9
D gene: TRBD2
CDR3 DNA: TGTGCCAGCAGCGTAGATGGGGGACTAGTTAGGTCTGGGGCCAACGTCCTGACTTTC
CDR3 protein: CASSVDGGLVRSGANVLTF

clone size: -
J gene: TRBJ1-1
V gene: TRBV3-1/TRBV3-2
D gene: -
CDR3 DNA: TGTGCCAGCAGCCAAGGGTCAGTGAGAGGTACTGAAGCTTTCTTT
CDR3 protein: CASSQGSVRGTEAFF

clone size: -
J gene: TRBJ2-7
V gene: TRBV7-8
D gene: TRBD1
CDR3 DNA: TGTGCCAGCAGCCCGGACAGGGCAGGCTACGAGCAGTACTTC
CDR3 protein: CASSPDRAGYEQYF

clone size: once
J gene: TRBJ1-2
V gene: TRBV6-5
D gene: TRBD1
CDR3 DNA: TGTGCCAGCAGCCTAGGGGGCATTTTTAACTATGGCTACACCTTC
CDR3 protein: CASSLGGIFNYGYTF

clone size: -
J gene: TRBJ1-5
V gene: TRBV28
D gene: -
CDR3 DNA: TGTGCCAGCAGTTTTTGGGAGGAATCCGATCAGCCCCAGCATTTT
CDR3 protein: CASSFWEESDQPQHF

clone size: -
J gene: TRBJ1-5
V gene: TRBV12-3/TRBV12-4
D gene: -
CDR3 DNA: TGTGCCAGCAGTTTACGAGCTCAGCCCCAGCATTTT
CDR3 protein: CASSLRAQPQHF

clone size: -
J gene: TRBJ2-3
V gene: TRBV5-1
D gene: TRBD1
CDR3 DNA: TGCGCCAGCAGCTTCGGACAGGGGTGGGCAGATACGCAGTATTTT
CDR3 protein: CASSFGQGWADTQYF

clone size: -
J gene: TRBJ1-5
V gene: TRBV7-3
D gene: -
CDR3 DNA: TGTGCCAGCAGCCCCACCGGGGGACAGCCCCAGCATTTT
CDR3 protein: CASSPTGGQPQHF

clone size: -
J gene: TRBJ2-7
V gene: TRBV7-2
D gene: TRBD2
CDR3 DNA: TGTGCCAGCAGCCCCAGGGCTAGGGCGGGAGTGCTCACCTACGAGCAGTACTTC
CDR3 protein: CASSPRARAGVLTYEQYF

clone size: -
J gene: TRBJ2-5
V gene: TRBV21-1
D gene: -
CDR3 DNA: TGTGCCAGCAGCCTGGTGGGGCGAAAAGAGACCCAGTACTTC
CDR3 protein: CASSLVGRKETQYF

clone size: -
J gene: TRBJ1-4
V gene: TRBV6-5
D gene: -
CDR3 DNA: TGTGCCAGCAGTTCCGCAGATGAAAAACTGTTTTTT
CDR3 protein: CASSSADEKLFF

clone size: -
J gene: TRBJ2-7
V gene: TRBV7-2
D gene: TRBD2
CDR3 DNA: TGTGCCAGCAGCTTAGGGGGTAGCGGGAGTTCTTGGTACGAGCAGTACTTC
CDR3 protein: CASSLGGSGSSWYEQYF

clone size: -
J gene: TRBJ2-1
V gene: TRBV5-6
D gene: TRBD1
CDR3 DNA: TGTGCCAGCAGTTTCACCCATCGGGACAGATACTACAATGAGCAGTTCTTC
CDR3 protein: CASSFTHRDRYYNEQFF

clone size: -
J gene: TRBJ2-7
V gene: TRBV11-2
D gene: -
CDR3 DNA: TGTGCCAGCAGCTTCTCCGGGACAACTTACGAGCAGTACTTC
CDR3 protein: CASSFSGTTYEQYF

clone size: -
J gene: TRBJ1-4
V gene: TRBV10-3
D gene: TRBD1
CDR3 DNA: TGTGCCATCAGCCCCAGATTGACAGGGGAGGAAAAACTGTTTTTT
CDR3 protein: CAISPRLTGEEKLFF

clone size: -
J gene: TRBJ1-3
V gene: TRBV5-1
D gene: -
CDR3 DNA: TGCGCCAGCAGTTTGGGCTTCAGCTCTGGAAACACCATATATTTT
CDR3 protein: CASSLGFSSGNTIYF

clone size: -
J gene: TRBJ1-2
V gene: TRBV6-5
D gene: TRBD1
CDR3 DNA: TGTGCCAGCAGTCCCGGGACAGGGCCCTATGGCTACACCTTC
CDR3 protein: CASSPGTGPYGYTF

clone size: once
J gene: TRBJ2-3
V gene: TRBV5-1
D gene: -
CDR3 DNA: TGCGCCAGCAAGACAGGGGAGGGGCAGGCCACAGATACGCAGTATTTT
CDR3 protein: CASKTGEGQATDTQYF

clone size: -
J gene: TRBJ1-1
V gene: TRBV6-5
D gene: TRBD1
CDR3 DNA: TGTGCCAGCAGTTACACCGGGACAGGGTTTACAGCTTTCTTT
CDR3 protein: CASSYTGTGFTAFF

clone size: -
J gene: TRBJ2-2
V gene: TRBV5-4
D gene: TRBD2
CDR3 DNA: TGTGCCAGCAGCTTGGCGGCTAGCGGGAGGGGGTCGTCCACCGGGGAGCTGTTTTTT
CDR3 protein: CASSLAASGRGSSTGELFF

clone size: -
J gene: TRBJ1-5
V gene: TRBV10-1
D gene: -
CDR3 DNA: TGCGCCAGCAGTGAGTTCGGGCAGCCCCAGCATTTT
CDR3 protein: CASSEFGQPQHF